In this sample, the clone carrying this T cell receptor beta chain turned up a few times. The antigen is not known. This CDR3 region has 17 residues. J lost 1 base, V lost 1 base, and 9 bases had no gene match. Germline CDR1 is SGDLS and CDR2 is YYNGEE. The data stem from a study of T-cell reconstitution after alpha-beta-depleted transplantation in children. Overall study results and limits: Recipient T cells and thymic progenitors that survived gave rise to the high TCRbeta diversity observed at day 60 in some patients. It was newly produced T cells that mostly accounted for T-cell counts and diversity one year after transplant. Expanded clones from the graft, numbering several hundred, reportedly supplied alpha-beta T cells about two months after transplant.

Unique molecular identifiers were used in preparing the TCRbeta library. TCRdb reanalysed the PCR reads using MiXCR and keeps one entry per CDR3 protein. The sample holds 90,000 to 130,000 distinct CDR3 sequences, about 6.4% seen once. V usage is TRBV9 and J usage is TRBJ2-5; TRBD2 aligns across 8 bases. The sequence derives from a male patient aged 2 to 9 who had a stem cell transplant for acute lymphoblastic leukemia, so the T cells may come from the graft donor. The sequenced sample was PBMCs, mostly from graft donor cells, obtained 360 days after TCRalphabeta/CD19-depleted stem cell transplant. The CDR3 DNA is TGTGCCAGCAGCGTAAGGGCGATAGCGGGGTTCCAAGAGACCCAGTACTTC. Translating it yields CASSVRAIAGFQETQYF.